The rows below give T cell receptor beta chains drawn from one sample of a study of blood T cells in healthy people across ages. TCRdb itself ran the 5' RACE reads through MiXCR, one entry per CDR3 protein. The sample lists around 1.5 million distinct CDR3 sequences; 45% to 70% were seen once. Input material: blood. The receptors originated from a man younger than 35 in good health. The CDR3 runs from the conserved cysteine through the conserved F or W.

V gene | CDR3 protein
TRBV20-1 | CSANKRQDPYEQYF
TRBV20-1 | CSAVLLIATNEKLFF
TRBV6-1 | CASSSPGQGFRYGYTF
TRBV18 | CASSQAGGSTDTQYF
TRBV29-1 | CSAENYYEQYF
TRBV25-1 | CASSEPERGPEAFF
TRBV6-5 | CASSKTGSGELFF
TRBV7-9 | CASSPTPGQGKGEQFF
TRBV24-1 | CATSDVGSGENIQYF
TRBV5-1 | CASSWGQGLGANVLTF
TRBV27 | CASSLGSQDTQYF
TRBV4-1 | CASSHGPGNTGELFF
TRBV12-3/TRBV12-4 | CASTPGADFYEQYF
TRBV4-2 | CASSQDRGDSYEQYF
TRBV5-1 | CASSLETSGYYSTDTQYF
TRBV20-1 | CSALDWTSGRDYEQYF
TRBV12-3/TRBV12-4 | CASSLQTMADTQYF
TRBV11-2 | CASSLEGPGSGNNEQFF
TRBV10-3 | CAISTPLGGNEQFF
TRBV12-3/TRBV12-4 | CASSLTAGRTGELFF
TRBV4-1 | CASSQDGGVWWETQYF
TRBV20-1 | CSSGGDYNEQFF
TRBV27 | CASNWVGGYYNEQFF